This TCR beta chain appears in the sequencing data of a study of control samples from healthy donors and cancer patients. This clone showed up just once. Measured with immunoSEQ multiplex PCR; TCRdb has only the in-frame clones, and not every one. This sample has around 150,000 clones; around 96% occur once, and the top ten carry about 8.5%. The CDR3 extends over 13 amino acids. The V gene's germline CDR1 is MNHEY and CDR2 SMNVEV (reference sequence). Trimming took off 2 bases at V and 5 bases at J, with 9 bases between the two ends. The sequence was collected from a woman aged 40 to 49 in good health. The sample consisted of blood. The V and J genes are TRBV27 and TRBJ1-1; D is unresolved. The CDR3 nucleotides are TGTGCCAGCAGTTTACCCGGGAGGACTGAAGCTTTCTTT. The encoded protein is CASSLPGRTEAFF.